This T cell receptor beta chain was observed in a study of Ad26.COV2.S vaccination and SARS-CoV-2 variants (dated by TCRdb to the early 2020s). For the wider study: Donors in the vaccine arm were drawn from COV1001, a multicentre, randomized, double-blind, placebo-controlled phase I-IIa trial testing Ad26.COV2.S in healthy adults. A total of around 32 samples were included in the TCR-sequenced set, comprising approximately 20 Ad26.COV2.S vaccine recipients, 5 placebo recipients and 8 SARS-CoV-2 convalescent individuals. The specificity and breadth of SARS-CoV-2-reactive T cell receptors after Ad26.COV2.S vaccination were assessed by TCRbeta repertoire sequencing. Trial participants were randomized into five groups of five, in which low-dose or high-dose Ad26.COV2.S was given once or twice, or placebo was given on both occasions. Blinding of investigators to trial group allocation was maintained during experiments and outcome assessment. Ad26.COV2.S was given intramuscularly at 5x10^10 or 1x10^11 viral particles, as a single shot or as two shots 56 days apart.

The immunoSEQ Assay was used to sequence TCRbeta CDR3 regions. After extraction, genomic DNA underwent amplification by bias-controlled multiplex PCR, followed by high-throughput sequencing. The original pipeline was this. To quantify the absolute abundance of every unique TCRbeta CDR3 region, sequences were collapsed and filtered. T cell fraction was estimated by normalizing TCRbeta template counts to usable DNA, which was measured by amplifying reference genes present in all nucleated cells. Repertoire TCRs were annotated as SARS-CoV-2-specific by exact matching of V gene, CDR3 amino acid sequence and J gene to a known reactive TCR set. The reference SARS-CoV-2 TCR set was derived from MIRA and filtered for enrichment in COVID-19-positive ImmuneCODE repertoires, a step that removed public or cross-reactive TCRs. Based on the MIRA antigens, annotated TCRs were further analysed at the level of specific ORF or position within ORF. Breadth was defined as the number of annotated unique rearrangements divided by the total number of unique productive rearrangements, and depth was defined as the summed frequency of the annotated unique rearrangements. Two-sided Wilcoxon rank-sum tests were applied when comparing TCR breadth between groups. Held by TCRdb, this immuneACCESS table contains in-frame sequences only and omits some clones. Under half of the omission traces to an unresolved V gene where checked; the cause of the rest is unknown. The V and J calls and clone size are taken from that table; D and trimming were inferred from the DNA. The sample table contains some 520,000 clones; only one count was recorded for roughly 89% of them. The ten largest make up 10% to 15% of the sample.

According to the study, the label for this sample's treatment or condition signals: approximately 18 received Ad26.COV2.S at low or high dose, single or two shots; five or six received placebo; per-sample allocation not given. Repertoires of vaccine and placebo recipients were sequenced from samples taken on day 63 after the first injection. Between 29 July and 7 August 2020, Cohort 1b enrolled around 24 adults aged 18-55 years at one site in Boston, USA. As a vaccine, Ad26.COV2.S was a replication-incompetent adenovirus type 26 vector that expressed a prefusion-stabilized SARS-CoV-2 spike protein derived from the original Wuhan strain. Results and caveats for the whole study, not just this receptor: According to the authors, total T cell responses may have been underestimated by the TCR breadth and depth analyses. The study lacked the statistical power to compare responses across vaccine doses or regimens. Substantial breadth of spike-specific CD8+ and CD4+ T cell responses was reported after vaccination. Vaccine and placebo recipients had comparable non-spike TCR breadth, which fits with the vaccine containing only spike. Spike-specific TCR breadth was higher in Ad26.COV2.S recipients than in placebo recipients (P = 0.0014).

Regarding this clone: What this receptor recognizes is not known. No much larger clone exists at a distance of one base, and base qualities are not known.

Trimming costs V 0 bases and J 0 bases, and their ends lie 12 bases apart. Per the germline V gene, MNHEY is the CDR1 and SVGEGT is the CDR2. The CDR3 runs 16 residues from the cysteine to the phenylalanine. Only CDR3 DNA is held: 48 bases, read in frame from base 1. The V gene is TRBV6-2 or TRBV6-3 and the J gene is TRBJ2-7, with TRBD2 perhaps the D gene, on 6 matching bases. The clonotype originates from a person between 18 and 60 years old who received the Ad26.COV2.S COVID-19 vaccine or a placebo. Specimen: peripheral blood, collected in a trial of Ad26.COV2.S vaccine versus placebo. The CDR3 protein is CASSYSPYGSSYEQYF. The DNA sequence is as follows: TGTGCCAGCAGTTACTCGCCATACGGGAGCTCCTACGAGCAGTACTTC.